The T cell receptor (beta chain) described here comes from a study of T cell responses to AZD1222 COVID-19 vaccine. Study-wide points: Spike-specific TCR breadth and depth grew following two AZD1222 doses. Dominant CD4 TCR responses targeted spike regions 160-218 and 743-854.

The assay was immunoSEQ multiplex PCR, and TCRdb's table has in-frame clones only and misses some. The sample consists of 150,000 to 200,000 clones, about 90% of them appearing once. Second-dose recipients at about 4 or about 12 weeks were treated as one pooled group. Turning to this clone: Antigen specificity is unknown.

This receptor was obtained from an adult who received the AZD1222 COVID-19 vaccine. The sequencing used peripheral blood, collected 28 days after the second AZD1222 dose.

CDR3 bases: TGTGCCAGCAGCTTAAACGGCTTTGGGAACACCGGGGAGCTGTTTTTT. Translated: CASSLNGFGNTGELFF. This chain connects TRBV7-3 to TRBJ2-2; D is undetermined. The CDR3 totals 16 residues. Germline loops: CDR1 SGHTA, CDR2 FQGTGA. V was pared by 1 base and J by 1 base, with 10 bases between.